These 28 T cell receptor beta chains came from one sample sequenced in a study of response to subunit inactivated influenza vaccine. TCRdb used MiXCR to reprocess the RT-PCR reads, holding one entry per CDR3 protein. The sample lists 450,000 to 700,000 distinct CDR3 sequences, around 13% occurring once. Sequencing used PBMCs from blood, obtained 11 to 12 days after vaccination. The origin of the receptors is a man aged 50 or older who received an inactivated influenza vaccine.

The J gene is TRBJ2-4, the V gene TRBV20-1; 7 nucleotides line up with TRBD2. Germline CDR1 reads DFQATT; CDR2 reads SNEGSKA (reference sequence). This CDR3 is 17 amino acids long. V lost 1 base, J lost 0 bases, and 9 bases stayed unmatched. The CDR3 region has the DNA TGCAGTGCTAGAGGACCACTAGCGACCCTAGCCAAAAACATTCAGTACTTC. Translation: CSARGPLATLAKNIQYF.

Concerning this clonotype: The conserved closing phenylalanine or tryptophan is absent in this CDR3, likely reflecting a read error. This chain links TRBV5-1 with TRBJ1-4; D uncertain. The CDR3 loop spans 15 amino acids. The V end lost 1 base, the J end lost 2 bases, and 9 bases lay between the germline ends. CDR1 and CDR2 (germline): SGHRS, YFSETQ. DNA for the CDR3: TGCGCCAGCAGCTTGTATGACGGGACTAATGAAAAACTGTTTTCT. This gives the protein CASSLYDGTNEKLFS.

The chain recombines TRBV11-1 with TRBJ2-5; D is unclear. CDR3 length equals 16 residues. V lost 0 bases and J lost 4, with 15 bases in between. The V gene's germline CDR1 is SGHAT and CDR2 FQDESV (reference sequence). As DNA, the CDR3 is TGTGCCAGCAGCTTAGCGGGGAACCGGGTCGGAGAGACCCAGTACTTC. Translated, it gives CASSLAGNRVGETQYF.

This clonotype was counted ten times or more. This chain uses TRBV9 with TRBJ2-3; D is perhaps TRBD2 (6 bases). V lost 0 bases and J lost 2, with 13 bases in between. This CDR3 comprises 16 residues. Germline CDR1 reads SGDLS; CDR2 reads YYNGEE. CDR3 loop: CASSVVAGTYTDTQYF. The CDR3 DNA is TGTGCCAGCAGCGTAGTCGCCGGGACTTACACAGATACGCAGTATTTT. Full variable domain (outside the CDR3, taken from reference TRBV9 and TRBJ2-3): DSGVTQTPKHLITATGQRVTLRCSPRSGDLSVYWYQQSLDQGLQFLIQYYNGEERAKGNILERFSAQQFPDLHSELNLSSLELGDSALYFCASSVVAGTYTDTQYFGPGTRLTVL.

The sample holds a few counts of this clonotype. The J gene is TRBJ2-1, the V gene TRBV20-1; TRBD2 agrees at 8 bases. CDR1 and CDR2 from the germline V gene are DFQATT and SNEGSKA (reference sequence). J gave up 1 base and V 1 base, and 9 bases lay outside the gene matches. This CDR3 spans 17 amino acids. The CDR3 region is CSARGRDSGASYNEQFF. The CDR3 coding sequence is TGCAGTGCTAGAGGGCGGGATAGCGGGGCATCCTACAATGAGCAGTTCTTC.

The V call is TRBV29-1, the J call TRBJ2-3; no reliable D call. Trimming took 4 bases from V and 2 from J, leaving 10 bases between them. This CDR3 spans 13 amino acids. CDR1 SQVTM and CDR2 ANQGSEA come from the germline V gene. This chain's CDR3 is CSVGSENTDTQYF. Here the CDR3 DNA reads TGCAGCGTTGGTAGTGAGAACACAGATACGCAGTATTTT.

The CDR3 nucleotides are TGTGCCACCAGTGAACCGCAAACAGGGAGCAACGAGCAGTACTTC. This codes for CATSEPQTGSNEQYF. The genes are TRBV24-1 and TRBJ2-7; the D gene is possibly TRBD1 (6 bases). The ends were cut back, 4 bases at V and 5 bases at J, with 17 bases in the middle. The V gene's germline CDR1 is KGHDR and CDR2 SFDVKD. The CDR3 runs 15 residues.

The CDR3 DNA reads TGTGCCAGCAGTGACAGGGGGGACAGGGGCACCTACGAGCAGTACTTC. Translation gives CASSDRGDRGTYEQYF. The chain couples TRBV6-4 to TRBJ2-7, with TRBD1 matching over 10 bases. CDR1 MRHNA and CDR2 SNTAGT come from the germline V gene. V lost 2 bases and J lost 2; bases outside the gene matches: 6. The CDR3 is made up of 16 amino acids.

This chain links TRBV7-2 with TRBJ2-3, with 12 bases matching TRBD2. The CDR3 is 15 amino acids. CDR1 is SGHTA and CDR2 is FQGNSA in the germline V gene. V dropped 8 bases and J dropped 5; count of bases not matched to a gene: 8. DNA for the CDR3: TGTGCCAGCGGGCGCGGACTAGCGGGATTAGATACGCAGTATTTT. Encoded protein: CASGRGLAGLDTQYF.

This clonotype has a count of ten or more. The chain links TRBV5-1 to TRBJ1-1; D gene uncertain. The CDR3 runs to 13 residues. The germline V and J ends were trimmed by 0 bases and 1 base, with 4 bases remaining between them. In germline, CDR1 is SGHRS, CDR2 YFSETQ. The CDR3 spells CASSLETNTEAFF. CDR3 sequence (DNA): TGCGCCAGCAGCTTGGAGACGAACACTGAAGCTTTCTTT.

This clonotype was picked up a small number of times. The V and J genes are TRBV20-1 and TRBJ1-5, with 7 nucleotides matching TRBD1. V was clipped by 4 bases and J by 2 bases; unmatched bases: 5. The germline CDR1 and CDR2 sequences are DFQATT and SNEGSKA (reference sequence). CDR3 size: 14 residues. The CDR3 loop reads CSATNRGGNQPQHF. DNA of the CDR3: TGCAGTGCTACTAACAGGGGCGGCAATCAGCCCCAGCATTTT.

This clonotype has a handful of counts. The V call is TRBV7-2, the J call TRBJ2-3; D gene unclear. In germline, CDR1 is SGHTA, CDR2 FQGNSA. The V and J ends lost 4 bases and 8 bases respectively, with 10 bases between them. CDR3 length equals 12 residues. DNA of the CDR3: TGTGCCAGCAGCTCTAGGGAAGGTACGCAGTATTTT. Its translation: CASSSREGTQYF.

CDR3 protein: CASSLAEKSYEQYF. In nucleotides, the CDR3 is TGTGCCAGCAGTTTAGCTGAGAAATCCTACGAGCAGTACTTC. This chain connects TRBV12-3 or TRBV12-4 to TRBJ2-7, with D uncertain. This CDR3 is 14 amino acids long. The V and J ends lost 0 bases and 1 base respectively, with 7 bases between them.

This clonotype occurred a few times. The chain recombines TRBV4-2 with TRBJ2-6; no firm D call. CDR1 LGHNA and CDR2 YNFKEQ come from the germline V gene. The CDR3 consists of 16 residues. Between the trimmed V and J ends, which lost 0 bases and 1 base, there was a span of 7 bases. The CDR3 loop is CASSQDQQSGANVLTF. CDR3 coding DNA: TGTGCCAGCAGCCAAGATCAACAGTCTGGGGCCAACGTCCTGACTTTC.

The chain links TRBV19 to TRBJ2-1; 7 bases align to TRBD2. This CDR3 has 15 residues. The J segment lost 6 bases and the V segment lost 6 bases, leaving 11 bases of the junction unmatched. CDR1 LNHDA and CDR2 SQIVND come from the germline V gene (reference sequence). The CDR3 bases are TGTGCCAGTAGCGACGAAGGGGCGGGGGTCAATGAGCAGTTCTTC. It yields the protein CASSDEGAGVNEQFF.

This clonotype was observed at least ten times. The chain has TRBV10-3 and TRBJ2-5, with D possibly matching TRBD1 (6 bases). The germline CDR1 and CDR2 sequences are ENHRY and SYGVKD. The ends were cut back, 4 bases at V and 7 bases at J, with 13 bases in the middle. This CDR3 comprises 13 residues. The CDR3 DNA is TGTGCCATCAGTGGACAGGCCGAAGGGACCCAGTACTTC. Its translation: CAISGQAEGTQYF.

The chain combines TRBV4-3 with TRBJ2-1; TRBD1 agrees at 10 bases. V gave up 2 bases and J gave up 8 bases; unmatched junction bases: 6. The length of the CDR3 is 15 residues. CDR1 is LGHNA, CDR2 YSLEER, per germline. CDR3 in amino acids: CASSQRQGARDEQFF. In DNA, the CDR3 is TGCGCCAGCAGCCAAAGACAGGGGGCTCGGGATGAGCAGTTCTTC.

The chain employs TRBV7-2 and TRBJ2-7, with D possibly called TRBD1 or TRBD2 (6 bases each). Germline CDR1 SGHTA, CDR2 FQGNSA. This CDR3 comprises 16 residues. Between the trimmed V and J ends, which lost 4 bases and 0 bases, there was a span of 16 bases. CDR3 coding DNA: TGTGCCAGCAGCTCGGGGGCAGACAGGTACTCCTACGAGCAGTACTTC. It yields the protein CASSSGADRYSYEQYF.

This clonotype was counted a few times. The rearrangement uses TRBV7-9 and TRBJ2-7; 10 bases line up with TRBD1. The junction had 9 bases not matched to a gene; V was cut back by 0 bases and J by 7 bases. CDR3 size: 16 residues. From germline, CDR1 is SEHNR and CDR2 FQNEAQ (reference sequence). In DNA form, the CDR3 reads TGTGCCAGCAGCTTAGCTACCGGGACAGGGGCCAGGGAGCAGTACTTC. Translated: CASSLATGTGAREQYF.

V is TRBV28 and J is TRBJ2-1, with D maybe TRBD2 (5 bases). Trimming removed 8 bases at V and 8 bases at J, with 25 bases between. The CDR3 sequence is 16 residues long. In germline, CDR1 is MDHEN, CDR2 SYDVKM. DNA of the CDR3: TGTGCCAGCTCCCAGGTGGGCGGGCGGGCTAGGGATGAGCAGTTCTTC. This sequence encodes CASSQVGGRARDEQFF.

In its sample, this clonotype was seen a few times. CDR3 sequence (DNA): TGTGCCATTCAATTGACTAGCGGACCCACAGATACGCAGTATTTT. This codes for CAIQLTSGPTDTQYF. This chain connects TRBV10-3 to TRBJ2-3, with TRBD2 matching over 9 bases. V dropped 9 bases and J dropped 2; count of bases not matched to a gene: 9. CDR1 is ENHRY, CDR2 SYGVKD, per germline. CDR3 length: 15 residues.

Only a few counts were recorded for this clonotype. The CDR3 bases are TGTGCCAGCTCCGGGGGGGAAGTCTACGAGCAGTACTTC. This gives the protein CASSGGEVYEQYF. The chain carries TRBV7-9 and TRBJ2-7; 8 nucleotides agree with TRBD2. The CDR3 has 13 residues. Germline loops: CDR1 SEHNR, CDR2 FQNEAQ (reference sequence). V lost 8 bases and J lost 3; bases outside the gene matches: 6.

The rearrangement links TRBV27 to TRBJ2-7; D may match TRBD1 or TRBD2 (5 bases each). The V gene's germline CDR1 is MNHEY and CDR2 SMNVEV (reference sequence). This CDR3 contains 15 residues. V was pared by 1 base and J by 5 bases, with 15 bases between. In DNA form, the CDR3 reads TGTGCCAGCAGTTTATACCCGCTTGGGGGAAACGAGCAGTACTTC. This codes for CASSLYPLGGNEQYF.

The chain links TRBV4-3 to TRBJ2-1; the D gene could be TRBD1 or TRBD2 (6 bases each). CDR1 and CDR2 from the germline V gene are LGHNA and YSLEER. The V gene lost 1 base and the J gene lost 2 bases, with 18 bases spanning the gap. The length of the CDR3 is 18 residues. This chain's CDR3 is CASSQGGGLARAYNEQFF. The CDR3 coding sequence is TGCGCCAGCAGCCAAGGTGGGGGCCTAGCGCGAGCCTACAATGAGCAGTTCTTC.

This clonotype was counted a few times. The V gene is TRBV5-1, the J gene TRBJ2-7, with D perhaps TRBD1 (6 bases). The V gene's germline CDR1 is SGHRS and CDR2 YFSETQ. V dropped 4 bases and J dropped 1 base, with 15 bases sitting between them. The CDR3 length is 15 residues. In DNA form, the CDR3 reads TGCGCCAGCAGCAACCGGGACACGGGTTCCTACGAGCAGTACTTC. Translation gives CASSNRDTGSYEQYF.

This clonotype was observed a handful of times. The CDR3, as DNA: TGTGCCAGCGGATTGGGCACCGGGGAGCTGTTTTTT. This sequence encodes CASGLGTGELFF. The V and J genes are TRBV7-9 and TRBJ2-2; D gene unclear. V gave up 8 bases and J gave up 4 bases, with 8 bases separating them. CDR3 length: 12 residues. Germline CDR1 and CDR2: SEHNR and FQNEAQ (reference sequence). The entire variable domain, with the rest obtained from reference TRBV7-9 and TRBJ2-2, is as follows: DTGVSQNPRHKITKRGQNVTFRCDPISEHNRLYWYRQTLGQGPEFLTYFQNEAQLEKSRLLSDRFSAERPKGSFSTLEIQRTEQGDSAMYLCASGLGTGELFFGEGSRLTVL.

This clonotype was observed a handful of times. CDR3 DNA sequence: TGTGCCAGCAGTTTAACTCCACTAGCGGGATCCTACGAGCAGTACTTC. The encoded protein is CASSLTPLAGSYEQYF. The chain couples TRBV12-3 or TRBV12-4 to TRBJ2-7; TRBD2 agrees at 10 bases. The CDR3 extends over 16 amino acids. Trimming at V came to 2 bases and at J to 1 base, leaving 5 bases not matched to a gene.

This clonotype has only a few counts. The chain is built from TRBV18 and TRBJ1-4, with 8 bases lining up with TRBD1. In germline, CDR1 is KGHSH, CDR2 LQKENI. This CDR3 region has 17 residues. The J segment lost 2 bases and the V segment lost 4 bases, leaving 9 bases of the junction unmatched. Written as DNA, the CDR3 is TGTGCCAGCTCACTGGACGACAGGGGTGTTACTAATGAAAAACTGTTTTTT. Translating gives CASSLDDRGVTNEKLFF.